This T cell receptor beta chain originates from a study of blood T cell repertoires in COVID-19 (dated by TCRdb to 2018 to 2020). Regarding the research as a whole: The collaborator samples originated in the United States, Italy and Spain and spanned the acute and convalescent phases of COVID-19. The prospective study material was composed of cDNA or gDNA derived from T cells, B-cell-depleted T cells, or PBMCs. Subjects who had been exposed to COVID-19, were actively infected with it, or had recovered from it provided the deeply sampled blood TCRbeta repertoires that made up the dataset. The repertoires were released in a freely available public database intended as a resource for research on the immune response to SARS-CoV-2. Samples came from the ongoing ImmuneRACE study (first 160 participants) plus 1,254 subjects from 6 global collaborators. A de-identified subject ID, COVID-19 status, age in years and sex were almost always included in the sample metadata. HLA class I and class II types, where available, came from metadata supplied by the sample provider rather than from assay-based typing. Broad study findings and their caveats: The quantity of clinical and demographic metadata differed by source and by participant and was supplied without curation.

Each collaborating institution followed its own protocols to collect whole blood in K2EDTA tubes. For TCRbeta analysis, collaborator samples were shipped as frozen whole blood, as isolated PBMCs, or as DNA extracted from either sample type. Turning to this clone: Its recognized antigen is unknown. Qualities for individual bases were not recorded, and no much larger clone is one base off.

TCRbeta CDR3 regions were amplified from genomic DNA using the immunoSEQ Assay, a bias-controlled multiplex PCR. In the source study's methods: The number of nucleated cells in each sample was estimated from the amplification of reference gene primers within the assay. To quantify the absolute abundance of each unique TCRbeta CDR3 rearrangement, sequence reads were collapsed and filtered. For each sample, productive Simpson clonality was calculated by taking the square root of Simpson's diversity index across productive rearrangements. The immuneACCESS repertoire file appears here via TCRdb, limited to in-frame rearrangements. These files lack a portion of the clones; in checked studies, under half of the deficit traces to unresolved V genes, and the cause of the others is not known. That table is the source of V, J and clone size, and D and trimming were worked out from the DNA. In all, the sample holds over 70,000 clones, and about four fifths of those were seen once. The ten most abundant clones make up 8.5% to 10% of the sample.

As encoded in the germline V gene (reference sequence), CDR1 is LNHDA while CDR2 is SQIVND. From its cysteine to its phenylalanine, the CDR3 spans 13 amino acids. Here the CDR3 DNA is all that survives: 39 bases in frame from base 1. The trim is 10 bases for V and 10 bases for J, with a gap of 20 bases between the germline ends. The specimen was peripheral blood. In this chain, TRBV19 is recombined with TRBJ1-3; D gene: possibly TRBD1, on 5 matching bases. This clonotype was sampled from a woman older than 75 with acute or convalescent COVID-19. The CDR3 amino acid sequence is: CATTQGYQRTIYF. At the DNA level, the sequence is TGTGCCACGACTCAGGGATACCAAAGGACCATATATTTT. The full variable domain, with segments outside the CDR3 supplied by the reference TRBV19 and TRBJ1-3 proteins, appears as DGGITQSPKYLFRKEGQNVTLSCEQNLNHDAMYWYRQDPGQGLRLIYYSQIVNDFQKGDIAEGYSVSREKKESFPLTVTSAQKNPTAFYLCATTQGYQRTIYFGEGSWLTVV.